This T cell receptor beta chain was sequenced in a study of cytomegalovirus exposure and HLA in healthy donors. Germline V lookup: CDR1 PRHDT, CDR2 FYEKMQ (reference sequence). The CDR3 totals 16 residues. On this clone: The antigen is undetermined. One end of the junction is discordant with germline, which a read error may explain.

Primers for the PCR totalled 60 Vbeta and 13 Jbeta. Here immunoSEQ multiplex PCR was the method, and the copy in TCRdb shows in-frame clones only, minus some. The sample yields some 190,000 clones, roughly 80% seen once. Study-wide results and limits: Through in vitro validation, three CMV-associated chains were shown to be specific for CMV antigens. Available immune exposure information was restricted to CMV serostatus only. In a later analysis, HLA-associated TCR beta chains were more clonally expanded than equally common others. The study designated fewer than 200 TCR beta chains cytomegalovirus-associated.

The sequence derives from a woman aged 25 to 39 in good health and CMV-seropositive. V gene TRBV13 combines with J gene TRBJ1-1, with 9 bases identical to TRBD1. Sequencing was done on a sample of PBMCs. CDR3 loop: CASNLQGANMNTEAFF. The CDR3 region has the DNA TGTGCCAGCAACTTACAGGGGGCGAATATGAACACTGAAGCTTTCTTT. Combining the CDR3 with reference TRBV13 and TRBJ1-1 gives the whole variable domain AAGVIQSPRHLIKEKRETATLKCYPIPRHDTVYWYQQGPGQDPQFLISFYEKMQSDKGSIPDRFSAQQFSDYHSELNMSSLELGDSALYFCASNLQGANMNTEAFFGQGTRLTVV.